This TCR beta chain emerged from a study of Graves' ophthalmopathy and Graves' hyperthyroidism. Notes on the study in general: Most thyroid-expanded clonotypes exceeding 0.001 frequency were also found in blood. The model forecast ophthalmopathy progression, reaching roughly 71% sensitivity and roughly 72% specificity.

The junction had 9 bases not matched to a gene; V was cut back by 4 bases and J by 2 bases. The CDR3 extends over 17 amino acids. Germline CDR1 LGHDT, CDR2 YNNKEL (reference sequence). Amplification from RNA transcripts yielded the TCR beta CDR3 regions. HTBI-primed first-round RT-PCR preceded second-round multiplex PCR. Via MiXCR, TCRdb re-called the multiplex PCR reads, giving one row per CDR3 protein. Of approximately 210,000 distinct CDR3 sequences listed, 20% to 25% were seen once; the top ten hold roughly 39%. What supplied the PBMCs was over 8.5 ml of fresh peripheral blood. This clonotype was recorded many times. The target antigen is unknown.

The sequence came from a woman between 50 and 59 years old with Graves' ophthalmopathy. The sample taken for sequencing was peripheral blood. This chain connects TRBV3-1 to TRBJ2-5, with 11 bases lining up with TRBD2. The CDR3 spells CASSRGLAEAGQETQYF. CDR3 DNA sequence: TGTGCCAGCAGCCGGGGACTAGCGGAAGCGGGGCAAGAGACCCAGTACTTC.